Each of the 10 T cell receptor beta chains below was sequenced from the same sample in a study of glioma-infiltrating T cells after dendritic cell vaccination. TCRdb's table, derived via immunoSEQ multiplex PCR, lists solely in-frame clones and lacks some. The sample carries some 78,000 clones, less than 85% recorded once. Time point meaning: after dendritic cell vaccination, including at tumor progression/relapse. The source was blood, collected after dendritic cell vaccination. The receptor set was obtained from a human donor with glioblastoma.

V gene TRBV10-3 combines with J gene TRBJ1-1; TRBD1 agrees at 9 bases. The CDR3 contains 16 residues. From germline, CDR1 is ENHRY and CDR2 SYGVKD. V lost 2 bases and J lost 3; bases outside the gene matches: 7. As DNA, the CDR3 is TGTGCCATCAGTGAGGTGGACAGGGGATTTCACACTGAAGCTTTCTTT. Translated, it gives CAISEVDRGFHTEAFF.

The V gene is TRBV28, the J gene TRBJ1-5, with unresolved D. Germline V gives CDR1 MDHEN, CDR2 SYDVKM. The CDR3 contains 12 residues. V was shortened by 6 bases and J by 8 bases, with 11 bases between the two germline ends. The CDR3 loop is CASRRPGEPQHF. Here the CDR3 DNA reads TGTGCCAGCAGGCGACCCGGAGAGCCCCAGCATTTT.

The chain carries TRBV7-2 and TRBJ1-4, with TRBD1 as a possible D gene (6 bases). Germline V gene lookup returns CDR1 SGHTA and CDR2 FQGNSA. The CDR3 consists of 14 residues. The V end lost 1 base, the J end lost 4 bases, and 7 bases lay between the germline ends. The CDR3 reads CASSLGRGNEKLFF. The CDR3 nucleotides read TGTGCCAGCAGCTTAGGCAGGGGTAATGAAAAACTGTTTTTT.

The rearrangement joins TRBV19 to TRBJ1-2; no clear D gene. With 4 bases removed from V and 8 bases from J, the gap between germline ends came to 26 bases. Germline V CDR1 and CDR2: LNHDA, SQIVND (reference sequence). This CDR3 is 17 amino acids long. In DNA form, the CDR3 reads TGTGCCAGTAGTACCCTCGGGTCTGCTCTGCTCTCTCAGGGCTACACCTTC. Its protein product is CASSTLGSALLSQGYTF.

J is TRBJ1-2 and V is TRBV10-2; TRBD1 is a possible D gene (6 bases). Germline V lookup: CDR1 WSHSY, CDR2 SAAADI. This CDR3 region has 16 residues. Trimming removed 4 bases from V and 3 bases from J, with 18 bases in between. The CDR3 is CASSGKTQGTDYGYTF. The CDR3 DNA reads TGCGCCAGCAGTGGGAAAACTCAGGGGACGGACTATGGCTACACCTTC.

The chain couples TRBV7-2 to TRBJ2-7; 10 bases are a match to TRBD2. J was trimmed by 4 bases and V by 3 bases; bases with no gene match: 12. Germline V CDR1 and CDR2: SGHTA, FQGNSA. The CDR3 consists of 17 residues. The CDR3 here is CASSLGGASGRLYEQYF. The CDR3 DNA follows: TGTGCCAGCAGCTTGGGGGGGGCTAGCGGGAGACTTTACGAGCAGTACTTC.

J is TRBJ1-3 and V is TRBV5-1, with unresolved D. The CDR3 runs 12 residues. From germline, CDR1 is SGHRS and CDR2 YFSETQ. Trimming pared 4 bases from V and 3 bases from J, leaving 5 bases between. The CDR3 loop reads CASSLDGNTIYF. The CDR3, as DNA: TGCGCCAGCAGCCTAGATGGAAACACCATATATTTT.

The DNA of the CDR3 is TGTGCCAGCCAACCTACTATGAACACTGAAGCTTTCTTT. Protein product: CASQPTMNTEAFF. V gene TRBV6-5 combines with J gene TRBJ1-1; D is unclear. Trimming took off 8 bases at V and 0 bases at J, with 10 bases between the two ends. The germline gives CDR1 MNHEY, CDR2 SVGAGI. The length of the CDR3 is 13 residues.

The rearrangement uses TRBV29-1 and TRBJ2-1, with 8 nucleotides matching TRBD2. The V gene end was trimmed by 8 bases and the J gene end by 9 bases; junction bases not matched to a gene: 12. CDR3 length: 13 amino acids. CDR1 and CDR2 from the germline V gene are SQVTM and ANQGSEA. The CDR3 sequence: CSSRLAGRPEQFF. Written as DNA, the CDR3 is TGCAGCTCCCGGCTAGCGGGCCGCCCTGAGCAGTTCTTC.

This clone was counted between two and nine times. The V call is TRBV4-1, the J call TRBJ1-2; TRBD1 agrees at 7 bases. This CDR3 is built from 16 residues. V dropped 0 bases and J dropped 4; count of bases not matched to a gene: 8. Germline V gives CDR1 MGHRA, CDR2 YSYEKL. CDR3 sequence reads: CASSQDRGQILYGYTF. The CDR3 DNA reads TGCGCCAGCAGCCAAGATAGGGGACAGATACTCTATGGCTACACCTTC.